This T cell receptor (beta chain) stems from a study of blood T cells in healthy people across ages. A second 7 to 11 cycle PCR used barcoded and J-beta primers. One entry per CDR3 protein results from TCRdb running MiXCR on the 5' RACE reads. The sample shows about 1.5 million distinct CDR3 sequences, approximately 42% of them seen only once. The CDR3 covers 15 residues. Germline V gene lookup returns CDR1 SGHTA and CDR2 FQGTGA. Trimming stripped 2 bases from V and 0 bases from J, with 9 bases between. This TCR derives from a woman younger than 35 in good health. Sequenced material: blood. This chain connects TRBV7-3 to TRBJ2-3; D gene ambiguous. The CDR3 sequence: CASSLYVGSTDTQYF. In DNA, the CDR3 is TGTGCCAGCAGCTTATATGTCGGAAGCACAGATACGCAGTATTTT.